A selection of T cell receptor beta chains follows, all from one sample in a study of T cell changes during pregnancy in multiple sclerosis. Method: immunoSEQ multiplex PCR; TCRdb's copy keeps in-frame clones and lacks some. Of just under 95,000 clones listed, roughly 92% are singletons. Sequenced material: peripheral blood, taken in the first trimester of pregnancy. Source of these receptors: a female donor with multiple sclerosis, enrolled in a pregnancy study. Each CDR3 is given with its conserved first and last residue. The D gene is left open where the match is weak. Where a row states a size, it is once, few, many or the class of an expanded clone; other rows omit it.

TRBV29-1	-	TRBJ2-3	TRBD2	CSVRAGGGTDTQYF	TGCAGCGTAAGAGCGGGAGGGGGCACAGATACGCAGTATTTT
TRBV30	-	TRBJ2-5	-	CAWSVLETQYF	TGTGCCTGGAGTGTACTAGAGACCCAGTACTTC
TRBV28	-	TRBJ2-7	-	CASSLQVPYEQYF	TGTGCCAGCAGTTTGCAGGTACCCTACGAGCAGTACTTC
TRBV5-6	-	TRBJ2-3	-	CASSSGLYSTDTQYF	TGTGCCAGCAGCTCGGGACTTTATAGCACAGATACGCAGTATTTT
TRBV10-2	-	TRBJ1-2	TRBD1	CASSSTGRGYTF	TGCGCCAGCAGTTCGACAGGGCGAGGCTACACCTTC
TRBV6-1	-	TRBJ2-5	-	CASSPSAGETQYF	TGTGCCAGCAGTCCGAGCGCCGGAGAGACCCAGTACTTC
TRBV7-2	-	TRBJ2-1	-	CASSLAGSSYNEQFF	TGTGCCAGCAGCTTGGCGGGGTCCTCCTACAATGAGCAGTTCTTC
TRBV6-5	-	TRBJ2-1	TRBD2	CASSYGTSQKEFF	TGTGCCAGCAGTTACGGGACTAGTCAGAAGGAGTTCTTC
TRBV6-5	-	TRBJ2-1	-	CASSYSTHNEQFF	TGTGCCAGCAGTTACTCGACACACAATGAGCAGTTCTTC
TRBV2	many	TRBJ2-4	TRBD1	CASNDFQGVAKNIQYF	TGTGCCAGCAACGATTTTCAGGGGGTAGCCAAAAACATTCAGTACTTC
TRBV28	-	TRBJ2-7	-	CASRTDGLYEQYF	TGTGCCAGCAGAACGGACGGACTCTACGAGCAGTACTTC
TRBV10-3	-	TRBJ1-4	-	CAISPFSTGELFF	TGTGCCATCAGTCCCTTTTCGACTGGAGAACTGTTTTTT
TRBV10-3	-	TRBJ2-7	-	CAISSGDSKQYF	TGTGCCATCTCCTCGGGGGACAGCAAGCAGTACTTC
TRBV5-4	few	TRBJ2-3	TRBD2	CASSPGTSLGRLGDTQYF	TGTGCCAGCAGTCCAGGGACTAGCCTCGGGAGGTTAGGAGATACGCAGTATTTT
TRBV14	-	TRBJ2-7	TRBD2	CASMTSGSYEQYF	TGTGCCAGCATGACTAGCGGGAGTTACGAGCAGTACTTC
TRBV19	few	TRBJ1-2	TRBD1	CASSATGGYSYGYTF	TGTGCCAGTAGTGCGACAGGGGGCTATTCTTACGGCTACACCTTC
TRBV6-1	-	TRBJ1-2	TRBD1	CASSQGQGDNYGYTF	TGTGCCAGCAGTCAGGGACAGGGGGATAACTATGGCTACACCTTC
TRBV6-5	-	TRBJ1-3	-	CASRDGGSSGNTIYF	TGTGCCAGCAGAGACGGGGGGAGCTCTGGAAACACCATATATTTT
TRBV7-8	-	TRBJ1-1	TRBD1	CASSLGTGNTEAFF	TGTGCCAGCAGCTTAGGGACAGGGAACACTGAAGCTTTCTTT
TRBV19	-	TRBJ2-7	TRBD2	CASSIGTTALEQYF	TGTGCCAGTAGTATTGGGACTACGGCTCTCGAGCAGTACTTC
TRBV2	-	TRBJ2-1	TRBD2	CATGLFYNEQFF	TGTGCCACGGGACTATTCTACAATGAGCAGTTCTTC
TRBV6-5	once	TRBJ2-1	TRBD2	CASRASGRGEQFF	TGTGCCAGCAGGGCTAGCGGGAGGGGTGAGCAGTTCTTC
TRBV27	-	TRBJ1-5	-	CASSFQRDGYNQPQHF	TGTGCCAGCAGTTTTCAGCGGGACGGCTACAATCAGCCCCAGCATTTT
TRBV29-1	-	TRBJ2-7	TRBD2	CSVSPTSEKREPYEQYF	TGCAGCGTTAGTCCCACTAGCGAGAAAAGAGAACCTTACGAGCAGTACTTC
TRBV7-9	-	TRBJ1-1	-	CASSRTARRGTAEAFF	TGTGCCAGCAGTCGGACCGCAAGGAGGGGTACAGCTGAAGCTTTCTTT
TRBV6-6	-	TRBJ1-2	TRBD1	CASTPRGPYGYTF	TGTGCCAGCACCCCCAGGGGGCCCTATGGCTACACCTTC
TRBV7-9	-	TRBJ2-6	-	CASSSTGTDYSGANVLTF	TGTGCCAGCAGCTCCACCGGGACGGACTACTCTGGGGCCAACGTCCTGACTTTC
TRBV7-8	-	TRBJ1-1	TRBD1	CASSLLTGTTEAFF	TGTGCCAGCAGCTTATTGACAGGGACGACTGAAGCTTTCTTT
TRBV9	-	TRBJ2-1	TRBD1	CASSEPRGQAYNEQFF	TGTGCCAGCAGCGAGCCAAGGGGACAGGCCTACAATGAGCAGTTCTTC
TRBV5-1	once	TRBJ2-2	-	CASSLDSSRTGELFF	TGCGCCAGCAGCTTGGACTCCTCCAGGACCGGGGAGCTGTTTTTT
TRBV6-5	-	TRBJ2-7	TRBD1	CASSKGAGEQYF	TGTGCCAGCAGTAAGGGGGCTGGGGAGCAGTACTTC
TRBV6-5	-	TRBJ1-1	-	CASSYGPSRGNTEAFF	TGTGCCAGCAGTTACGGGCCCTCAAGGGGGAACACTGAAGCTTTCTTT